This entry features one TCR beta chain sequence. As yet, its antigen is unknown. The sample contains more than one DNA sequence encoding this CDR3. This sample stems from a study of shared clonotypes between healthy human individuals. Study-wide results and caveats: Large depth notwithstanding, sorted-subset sequencing proved incomplete by rarefaction.

How the authors handled the data: ImmunoSEQ output lacked quality scores and full-length reads, limiting matched filtering. Method: immunoSEQ multiplex PCR; TCRdb's copy keeps in-frame clones and lacks some. V and J calls and clone size follow that table, whereas D and trimming were derived from the DNA. The sample includes some 2,500,000 clones, under 95% of them seen just once. The junction had 2 bases not matched to a gene; V was cut back by 4 bases and J by 3 bases. This CDR3 is built from 14 residues. Germline CDR1 LNHDA, CDR2 SQIVND (reference sequence). This TCR derives from a man aged 18 to 35 in good health. Some clones in this sample may be carry-over from other donors' samples. This rearrangement joins TRBV19 to TRBJ2-7; TRBD2 matches 11 bases. The sequenced material came from naive CD4+ T cells from PBMCs. Subset here: CD45RA+ positively selected. CDR3 amino acids: CASSKGLAVYEQYF. The CDR3 nucleotides read TGTGCCAGTAGTAAGGGACTAGCGGTCTACGAGCAGTACTTC.